This T cell receptor beta chain was obtained from a study of blood T cells in healthy people across ages. The germline V gene has CDR1 LGHDT and CDR2 YNNKEL (reference sequence). CDR3 length: 16 amino acids. V shed 5 bases and J 0 bases; nucleotides not matched to a gene: 4. Alongside a J-beta primer mix, a sample-barcoded 5' primer served in a second PCR lasting 7 to 11 cycles. Using its own MiXCR run on the 5' RACE reads, TCRdb lists one record per CDR3 protein. The data contain hundreds of thousands of distinct CDR3 sequences, roughly 24% of them singletons. In addition, the sample was reused for a study of T cells of mothers and their children.

Sequenced sample: blood. The J gene is TRBJ2-2, the V gene TRBV3-1; TRBD2 agrees at 9 bases. The receptor was isolated from a boy aged 5-17 years in good health. DNA for the CDR3: TGTGCCAGCAGCACTGGGACTAGCTCGAACACCGGGGAGCTGTTTTTT. Translation: CASSTGTSSNTGELFF.